These T cell receptor beta chains were read from a single sample in a study of cytomegalovirus exposure and HLA in healthy donors. Method: immunoSEQ multiplex PCR; TCRdb's copy keeps in-frame clones and lacks some. The table lists roughly 200,000 clones, 75% of them singletons, with approximately 2.9% in the top ten. The sequencing input was PBMCs. The receptors here all came from a male donor in good health and CMV-seronegative. The CDR3 runs from the conserved cysteine through the conserved F or W. D genes are given only for firm matches. Only some rows state a clone size, as once, few, many or a class for expanded clones.

d_gene,abundance,v_gene,j_gene,CDR3nt,CDR3aa
.,.,TRBV15,TRBJ1-5,TGTGCCACCAGCAGGCCGGTAGCCCTCGGCAATCAGCCCCAGCATTTT,CATSRPVALGNQPQHF
.,.,TRBV6-5,TRBJ2-7,TGTGCCAGCAGTCGTGACAGACTGATCTCCTACGAGCAGTACTTC,CASSRDRLISYEQYF
.,.,TRBV15,TRBJ2-1,TGTGCCACCAGCAGAGGCGAGTCCTACAATGAGCAGTTCTTC,CATSRGESYNEQFF
TRBD2,.,TRBV6-5,TRBJ2-3,TGTGCCAGCACCGACGGACTAGCTACAGATACGCAGTATTTT,CASTDGLATDTQYF
.,.,TRBV9,TRBJ2-1,TGTGCCAGCAGCGCACTAGGCGGGGAGGTTCCCAATGAGCAGTTCTTC,CASSALGGEVPNEQFF
TRBD1,.,TRBV29-1,TRBJ2-4,TGCAGCGTCGTCCAGGGGGCGCATGTAGCCAAAAACATTCAGTACTTC,CSVVQGAHVAKNIQYF
.,.,TRBV6-6,TRBJ1-4,TGTGCCAGCACCCTCCGACATCCTAATGAAAAACTGTTTTTT,CASTLRHPNEKLFF
.,.,TRBV29-1,TRBJ1-5,TGCAGCGTTTTGGCCCAAGCGGATCAGCCCCAGCATTTT,CSVLAQADQPQHF
TRBD1,.,TRBV6-5,TRBJ2-3,TGTGCCAGCAGCCCCAGGGGGACAGCTACAGATACGCAGTATTTT,CASSPRGTATDTQYF
.,.,TRBV4-3,TRBJ2-1,TGCGCCAGCAGCAAGGAGGCGAGCTCCTACAATGAGCAGTTCTTC,CASSKEASSYNEQFF
.,.,TRBV5-1,TRBJ1-4,TGCGCCAGCAGCCCGACAGTGAATGAAAAACTGTTTTTT,CASSPTVNEKLFF
TRBD1,.,TRBV30,TRBJ2-1,TGTGCCTGGGCCGCCGGACAGGGGATAGGTGAGCAGTTCTTC,CAWAAGQGIGEQFF
TRBD1,once,TRBV5-6,TRBJ1-3,TGTGCCAGCAGCCCGCCCGGGACAGTTGGAAACACCATATATTTT,CASSPPGTVGNTIYF
TRBD2,.,TRBV29-1,TRBJ2-5,TGCAGCGTCGAGGGGTTAGCGGGAAAAGAGACCCAGTACTTC,CSVEGLAGKETQYF
TRBD1,once,TRBV30,TRBJ1-5,TGTGCCTGGAGTGTACCCCGGGACAGGGGGCTCAAAAATCAGCCCCAGCATTTT,CAWSVPRDRGLKNQPQHF
TRBD1,.,TRBV28,TRBJ1-3,TGTGCCAGCAGTACGGACAGGGCTGGAAACACCATATATTTT,CASSTDRAGNTIYF
TRBD1,.,TRBV5-1,TRBJ1-2,TGCGCCAGCAGCTTAGAGCAGGGGGGCGTTGGCTACACCTTC,CASSLEQGGVGYTF
.,once,TRBV18,TRBJ1-4,TGTGCCAGCTCTCCACAGGGCTGGGGCGATGAAAAACTGTTTTTT,CASSPQGWGDEKLFF
TRBD1,.,TRBV28,TRBJ1-4,TGTGCCAGCAGTCCGGACAGGAGAGGGGAAAAACTGTTTTTT,CASSPDRRGEKLFF
.,.,TRBV27,TRBJ1-2,TGTGCCAGCAGTTCAGGGGCCCTGAAAGATTATGGCTACACCTTC,CASSSGALKDYGYTF
.,.,TRBV27,TRBJ1-2,TGTGCCAGCATGACCGCCAAAACAGCCAACTATGGCTACACCTTC,CASMTAKTANYGYTF
TRBD1,.,TRBV6-6,TRBJ2-5,TGTGCCAGCAGTATGACAGGGGGAGTTGTGGAGACCCAGTACTTC,CASSMTGGVVETQYF
.,.,TRBV5-4,TRBJ1-2,TGTGCCAGCAGCTTGGATCCGACAGCTCCCTATGGCTACACCTTC,CASSLDPTAPYGYTF
.,.,TRBV19,TRBJ2-1,TGTGCCAGTAGTACAGGGGCCAGCTCCTACAATGAGCAGTTCTTC,CASSTGASSYNEQFF
TRBD2,.,TRBV6-5,TRBJ2-3,TGTGCCAGCAGTGGGACTAGCGGGGGGGCAGATACGCAGTATTTT,CASSGTSGGADTQYF
.,few,TRBV5-4,TRBJ2-3,TGTGCCAGCAGCCTCACAGATACGCAGTATTTT,CASSLTDTQYF
.,few,TRBV27,TRBJ1-1,TGTGCCAGCAACCCTTGGGGGGGGCTGAACACTGAAGCTTTCTTT,CASNPWGGLNTEAFF
TRBD1,once,TRBV28,TRBJ1-5,TGTGCCAGCAGTTTACCTGCCTCAGGGGGCGGCCAGCCCCAGCATTTT,CASSLPASGGGQPQHF
TRBD1,.,TRBV19,TRBJ2-3,TGTGCCAGTAGTATTGGGACAGGTTTAGCAGATACGCAGTATTTT,CASSIGTGLADTQYF
TRBD1,.,TRBV7-9,TRBJ2-1,TGTGCCAGCATCCTACAGGGGGTGTTAGGGAATGAGCAGTTCTTC,CASILQGVLGNEQFF
TRBD2,.,TRBV6-5,TRBJ2-7,TGTGCCAGCAGCCTGATGACTAGCTCTAAAGAGCAGTACTTC,CASSLMTSSKEQYF
.,few,TRBV6-1,TRBJ1-1,TGTGCCAGCAGCTTCGACTGGACTGAAGCTTTCTTT,CASSFDWTEAFF
TRBD2,.,TRBV28,TRBJ2-1,TGTGCCAGCAGTTTATGGACTAGCGGGAGCTGGAATGAGCAGTTCTTC,CASSLWTSGSWNEQFF
TRBD1,.,TRBV7-3,TRBJ1-3,TGTGCCAGCAGCCAACAGGGGTCTGGAAACACCATATATTTT,CASSQQGSGNTIYF
TRBD2,.,TRBV11-2,TRBJ2-1,TGTGCCAGCAGCCTAGCGGGGTATGAGCAGTTCTTC,CASSLAGYEQFF
TRBD2,.,TRBV6-5,TRBJ2-1,TGTGCCAGCAGTTACTTAGCGGGCTACAATGAGCAGTTCTTC,CASSYLAGYNEQFF
TRBD2,.,TRBV12-5,TRBJ2-5,TGTGCTAGTGGAACGGGACTAGCGGGACAAGAGACCCAGTACTTC,CASGTGLAGQETQYF
TRBD2,.,TRBV28,TRBJ2-3,TGTGCCAGCAGTTTATTATTGTCCCTAGCGGGAGTGACAGATACGCAGTATTTT,CASSLLLSLAGVTDTQYF
TRBD1,.,TRBV7-9,TRBJ1-5,TGTGCCAGCAGCGTAGATACAGGGGTAGGACAGCCCCAGCATTTT,CASSVDTGVGQPQHF
.,.,TRBV30,TRBJ1-3,TGTGCCTCCCCGGGGGCTGGAAACACCATATATTTT,CASPGAGNTIYF
.,.,TRBV30,TRBJ2-2,TGTGCCTGGAGGTTCGGACATCGCACCGGGGAGCTGTTTTTT,CAWRFGHRTGELFF
.,.,TRBV27,TRBJ1-5,TGTGCCAGCAAATCCCCGAATCAGCCCCAGCATTTT,CASKSPNQPQHF